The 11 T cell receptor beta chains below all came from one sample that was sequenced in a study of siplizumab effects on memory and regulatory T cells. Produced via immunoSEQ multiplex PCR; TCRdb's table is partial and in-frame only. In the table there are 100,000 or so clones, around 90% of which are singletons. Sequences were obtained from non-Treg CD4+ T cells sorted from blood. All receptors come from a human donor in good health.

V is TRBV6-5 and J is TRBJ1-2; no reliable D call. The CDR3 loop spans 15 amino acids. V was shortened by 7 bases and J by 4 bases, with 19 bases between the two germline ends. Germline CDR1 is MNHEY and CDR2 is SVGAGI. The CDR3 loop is CASKGSESPSYGYTF. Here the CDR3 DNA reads TGTGCCAGCAAAGGATCGGAGTCTCCTTCCTATGGCTACACCTTC.

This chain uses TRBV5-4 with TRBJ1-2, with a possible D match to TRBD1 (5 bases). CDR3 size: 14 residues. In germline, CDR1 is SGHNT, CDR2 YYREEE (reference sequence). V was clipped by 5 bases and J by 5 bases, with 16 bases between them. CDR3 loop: CASRRPGVLYGYTF. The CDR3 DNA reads TGTGCCAGCAGGCGCCCGGGGGTCCTATATGGCTACACCTTC.

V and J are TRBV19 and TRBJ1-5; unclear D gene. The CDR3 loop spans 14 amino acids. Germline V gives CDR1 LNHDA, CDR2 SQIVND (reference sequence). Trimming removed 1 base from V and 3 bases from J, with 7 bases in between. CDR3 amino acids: CASSIVRDNQPQHF. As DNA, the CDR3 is TGTGCCAGTAGTATAGTGAGGGACAATCAGCCCCAGCATTTT.

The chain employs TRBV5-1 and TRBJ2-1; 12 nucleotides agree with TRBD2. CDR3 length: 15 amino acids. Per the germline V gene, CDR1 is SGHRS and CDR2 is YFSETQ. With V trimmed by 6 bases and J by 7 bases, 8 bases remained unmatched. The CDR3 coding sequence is TGCGCCAGCATGGGTCTAGCGGGAGGGCCAAATGAGCAGTTCTTC. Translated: CASMGLAGGPNEQFF.

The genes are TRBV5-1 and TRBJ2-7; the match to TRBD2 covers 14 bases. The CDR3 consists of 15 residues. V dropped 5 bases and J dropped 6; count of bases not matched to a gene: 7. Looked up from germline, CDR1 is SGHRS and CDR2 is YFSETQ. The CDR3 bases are TGCGCCAGCAGTGTGCTGGGGACTAGCGGGGGCGAGCAGTACTTC. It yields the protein CASSVLGTSGGEQYF.

CDR3 sequence (DNA): TGTGCCAGCACCGTGGGGGGTGCAGGTGCAGATACGCAGTATTTT. Its protein is CASTVGGAGADTQYF. The V and J genes are TRBV28 and TRBJ2-3; tentatively, D is TRBD2 (6 bases). Germline loops: CDR1 MDHEN, CDR2 SYDVKM. The V end was cut by 7 bases, the J end by 4 bases, with 18 bases between. The CDR3 consists of 15 residues.

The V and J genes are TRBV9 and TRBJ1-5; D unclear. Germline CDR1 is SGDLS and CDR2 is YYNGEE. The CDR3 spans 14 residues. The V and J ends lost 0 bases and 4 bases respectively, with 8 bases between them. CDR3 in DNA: TGTGCCAGCAGCGTAGATCCAGCTAATCAGCCCCAGCATTTT. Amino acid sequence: CASSVDPANQPQHF.

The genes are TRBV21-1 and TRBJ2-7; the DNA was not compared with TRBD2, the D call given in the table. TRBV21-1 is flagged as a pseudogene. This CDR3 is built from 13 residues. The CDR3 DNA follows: TGTGCCTTAACGGGTAGCGGGAGAGGCGAGCAGTACTTC. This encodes CALTGSGRGEQYF.

CDR3 coding DNA: TGCGCCAGCGGCCTCCTAGCGGGAGGTCCACAAGAGACCCAGTACTTC. Protein: CASGLLAGGPQETQYF. The gene calls are TRBV5-1 and TRBJ2-5; TRBD2 matches 11 bases. The CDR3 spans 16 residues. Germline trimming cut 7 bases from V and 2 bases from J; bases unmatched to any gene: 10. Germline values: CDR1 SGHRS, CDR2 YFSETQ.

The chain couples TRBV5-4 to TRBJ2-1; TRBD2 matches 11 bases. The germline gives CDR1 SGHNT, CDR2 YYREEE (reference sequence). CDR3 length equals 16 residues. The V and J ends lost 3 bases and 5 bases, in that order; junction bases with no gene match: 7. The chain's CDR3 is CASSSLAGGVNNEQFF. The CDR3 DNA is TGTGCCAGCAGCTCTTTAGCGGGAGGGGTCAACAATGAGCAGTTCTTC.

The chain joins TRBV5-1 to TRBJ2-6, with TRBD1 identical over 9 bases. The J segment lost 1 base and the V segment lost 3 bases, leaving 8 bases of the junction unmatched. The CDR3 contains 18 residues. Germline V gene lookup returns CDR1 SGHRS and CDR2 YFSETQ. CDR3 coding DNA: TGCGCCAGCAGCTCGGTCAGGACAGGGGTTTCTGGGGCCAACGTCCTGACTTTC. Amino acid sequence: CASSSVRTGVSGANVLTF.